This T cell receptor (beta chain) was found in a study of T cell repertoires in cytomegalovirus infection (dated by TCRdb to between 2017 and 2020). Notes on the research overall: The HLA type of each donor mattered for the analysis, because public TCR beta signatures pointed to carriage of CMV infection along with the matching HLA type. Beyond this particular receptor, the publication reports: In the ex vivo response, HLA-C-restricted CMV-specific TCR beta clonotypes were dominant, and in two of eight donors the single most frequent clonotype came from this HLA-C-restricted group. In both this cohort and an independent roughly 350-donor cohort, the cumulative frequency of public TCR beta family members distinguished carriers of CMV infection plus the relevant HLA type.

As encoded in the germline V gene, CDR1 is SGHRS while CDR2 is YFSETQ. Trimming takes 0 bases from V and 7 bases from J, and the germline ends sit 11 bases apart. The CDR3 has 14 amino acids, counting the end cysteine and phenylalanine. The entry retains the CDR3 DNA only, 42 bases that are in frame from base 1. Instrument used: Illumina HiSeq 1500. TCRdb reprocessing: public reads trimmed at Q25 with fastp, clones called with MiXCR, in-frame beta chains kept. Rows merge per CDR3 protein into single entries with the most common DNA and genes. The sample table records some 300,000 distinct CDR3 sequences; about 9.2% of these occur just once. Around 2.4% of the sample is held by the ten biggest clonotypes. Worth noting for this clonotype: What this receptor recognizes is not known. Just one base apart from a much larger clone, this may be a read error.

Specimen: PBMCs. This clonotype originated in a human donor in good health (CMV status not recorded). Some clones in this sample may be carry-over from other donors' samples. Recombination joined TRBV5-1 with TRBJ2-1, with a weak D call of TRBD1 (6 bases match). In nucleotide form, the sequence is TGCGCCAGCAGCTTGGATGGACAGTTTAATGAGCAGTTCTTC. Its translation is CASSLDGQFNEQFF.